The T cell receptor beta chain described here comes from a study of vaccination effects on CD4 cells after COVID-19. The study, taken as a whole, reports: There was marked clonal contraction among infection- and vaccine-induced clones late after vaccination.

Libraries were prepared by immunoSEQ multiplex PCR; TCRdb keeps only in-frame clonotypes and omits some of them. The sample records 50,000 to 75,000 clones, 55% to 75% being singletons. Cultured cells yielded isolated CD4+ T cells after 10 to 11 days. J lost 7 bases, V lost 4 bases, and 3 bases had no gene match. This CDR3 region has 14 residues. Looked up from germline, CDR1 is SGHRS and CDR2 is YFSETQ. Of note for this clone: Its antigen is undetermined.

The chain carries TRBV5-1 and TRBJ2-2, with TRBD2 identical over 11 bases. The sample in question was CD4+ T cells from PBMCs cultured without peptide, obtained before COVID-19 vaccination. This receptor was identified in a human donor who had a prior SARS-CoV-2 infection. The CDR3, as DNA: TGCGCCAGCAGCACGACTAGCGGGAACGGGGAGCTGTTTTTT. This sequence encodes CASSTTSGNGELFF.